The 31 T cell receptor beta chains listed next were all sequenced from one sample in a study of regulatory T cells in long-lasting Graves disease. The time point here: persistent/refractory GD, antithyroid drugs over 5 years with positive TRAb. Generation of the TCR library employed RNA extracted from PBMCs. Arm-PCR of CDR3 regions and iRepertoire HTBI primers were the basis on which TCR beta libraries were built. TCRdb re-analysed the multiplex PCR reads in MiXCR, keeping a single row per CDR3 protein. The table lists 500,000 to 700,000 distinct CDR3 sequences, 25% to 30% of them singletons. The sample was peripheral blood mononuclear cells (PBMCs), taken when the disease was refractory, from a patient treated with antithyroid drugs. The receptor set was obtained from a female donor with Graves disease.

The chain recombines TRBV19 with TRBJ2-7; 8 positions agree with TRBD2. V lost 2 bases and J lost 6; bases outside the gene matches: 9. The germline V gene has CDR1 LNHDA and CDR2 SQIVND (reference sequence). CDR3 length: 15 residues. The CDR3 DNA follows: TGTGCCAGTAGTATAACGCCGGGAGGGCCAAGCGAGCAGTACTTC. Its translation is CASSITPGGPSEQYF. Supplemented by reference TRBV19 and TRBJ2-7, the full variable domain reads DGGITQSPKYLFRKEGQNVTLSCEQNLNHDAMYWYRQDPGQGLRLIYYSQIVNDFQKGDIAEGYSVSREKKESFPLTVTSAQKNPTAFYLCASSITPGGPSEQYFGPGTRLTVT.

The chain joins TRBV6-2 or TRBV6-3 to TRBJ1-5; TRBD1 matches at 7 bases. CDR3 length equals 15 residues. Germline CDR1 and CDR2: MNHEY and SVGEGT. V trimming: 5 bases; J trimming: 0 bases; junction bases outside the gene matches: 4. The CDR3: CASSTGVPSNQPQHF. The CDR3 DNA is TGTGCCAGCAGTACAGGGGTCCCTAGCAATCAGCCCCAGCATTTT.

The V and J genes are TRBV6-1 and TRBJ2-4; tentatively, D is TRBD2 (6 bases). V lost 7 bases to trimming and J lost 0 bases, with 16 bases between them. This CDR3 contains 16 residues. The germline gives CDR1 MNHNS, CDR2 SASEGT. The CDR3 reads CASTPLAYLAKNIQYF. The CDR3 DNA sequence: TGTGCCAGCACCCCACTAGCTTACCTAGCCAAAAACATTCAGTACTTC.

This clonotype was counted a few times. The V and J genes are TRBV6-2 or TRBV6-3 and TRBJ1-1; D unresolved. V shed 0 bases and J shed 6 bases, with 11 bases lying between them. This CDR3 is built from 14 residues. CDR1 MNHEY and CDR2 SVGEGT come from the germline V gene. CDR3 residues: CASSYSLQFPEAFF. The CDR3 coding sequence is TGTGCCAGCAGTTACTCTTTACAGTTTCCTGAAGCTTTCTTT.

This clonotype was seen a handful of times. The CDR3 bases are TGTGCCACCAGCCATGGACAAACCTATGGCTACACCTTC. This gives the protein CATSHGQTYGYTF. The J gene is TRBJ1-2, the V gene TRBV15; a weak D match, TRBD1 (5 bases). Trimming removed 5 bases from V and 4 bases from J, with 11 bases in between. The CDR3 totals 13 residues. Germline CDR1 reads LNHNV; CDR2 reads YYDKDF (reference sequence).

A word on this clonotype: A much larger clone differs from this one at a single base, so this may be a read error. This chain connects TRBV6-9 to TRBJ1-5; D remains unclear. The V end was cut by 4 bases, the J end by 4 bases, with 8 bases between. This CDR3 has 13 residues. Germline CDR1 reads MNHGY; CDR2 reads SVAAGI. The DNA for the CDR3 is TGTGCCAGCAGTTGCAAAGGGAATCAGCCCCAGCATTTT. This gives the protein CASSCKGNQPQHF.

This clonotype occurred a few times. The chain joins TRBV20-1 to TRBJ2-5; 10 bases are shared with TRBD2. CDR3 size: 15 residues. Trimming cost V 5 bases and J 1 base; bases outside gene matches: 7. Per the germline V gene, CDR1 is DFQATT and CDR2 is SNEGSKA (reference sequence). The CDR3 region is CSAPWTSGIQETQYF. For the CDR3, the DNA is TGCAGTGCTCCTTGGACTAGCGGAATCCAAGAGACCCAGTACTTC.

The chain links TRBV6-2 or TRBV6-3 to TRBJ2-7; 8 nucleotides agree with TRBD1. V lost 5 bases, J lost 4 bases, and 13 bases stayed unmatched. Germline V gene sequence: CDR1 MNHEY, CDR2 SVGEGT. This CDR3 spans 16 amino acids. The CDR3: CASSEFGADRGYEQYF. The CDR3 DNA reads as TGTGCCAGCAGTGAATTTGGTGCCGACAGGGGTTACGAGCAGTACTTC.

This clonotype was seen a handful of times. This rearrangement joins TRBV15 to TRBJ1-2; TRBD1 aligns across 8 bases. V was clipped by 0 bases and J by 7 bases; unmatched bases: 10. There are 16 residues in the CDR3. Germline V gene lookup returns CDR1 LNHNV and CDR2 YYDKDF (reference sequence). The CDR3 DNA reads TGTGCCACCAGCAGAGATCGTGACAGGGGAGTCGGTGGCTACACCTTC. Protein: CATSRDRDRGVGGYTF.

The chain employs TRBV5-5 and TRBJ2-1; 10 bases are a match to TRBD2. V lost 3 bases to trimming and J lost 8 bases; unmatched junction nucleotides: 5. This CDR3 is 14 amino acids long. Germline V CDR1 and CDR2: SGHKS, YYEKEE (reference sequence). DNA of the CDR3: TGTGCCAGCAGCTCTAGCGGGAGTCTCGATGAGCAGTTCTTC. Translating it yields CASSSSGSLDEQFF.

This clonotype was counted between two and nine times. V is TRBV7-6 and J is TRBJ2-7; 9 bases fit TRBD2. CDR1 SGHVS and CDR2 FNYEAQ come from the germline V gene. The CDR3 loop spans 15 amino acids. V lost 0 bases and J lost 2; bases outside the gene matches: 2. DNA of the CDR3: TGTGCCAGCAGCTTAGCGACTAGCGGCACCTACGAGCAGTACTTC. It is translated as CASSLATSGTYEQYF. Full variable domain (missing parts from reference TRBV7-6 and TRBJ2-7): GAGVSQSPRYKVTKRGQDVALRCDPISGHVSLYWYRQALGQGPEFLTYFNYEAQQDKSGLPNDRFSAERPEGSISTLTIQRTEQRDSAMYRCASSLATSGTYEQYFGPGTRLTVT.

The V and J genes are TRBV29-1 and TRBJ2-4; D might be TRBD1 or TRBD2, each matching 5 bases. Trimming shortened V by 6 bases and J by 6 bases, and 6 bases separated the two germline ends. This CDR3 has 10 residues. Germline V gene data show CDR1 as SQVTM and CDR2 as ANQGSEA. The chain's CDR3 is CSVRGNIQYF. The CDR3 DNA reads TGCAGCGTGAGGGGAAACATTCAGTACTTC.

This clonotype has a handful of counts. J is TRBJ1-6 and V is TRBV6-1; TRBD1 agrees at 8 bases. From germline, CDR1 is MNHNS and CDR2 SASEGT. The V gene end was trimmed by 6 bases and the J gene end by 10 bases; junction bases not matched to a gene: 14. This CDR3 is 16 amino acids long. DNA of the CDR3: TGTGCCAGCAGGGGGGACAGGCGCCCCATTGGGTCACCCCTCCACTTT. Translation: CASRGDRRPIGSPLHF.

The sample holds many counts of this clonotype. The chain couples TRBV6-5 to TRBJ2-5; 8 bases agree with TRBD2. Germline lookup yields CDR1 MNHEY and CDR2 SVGAGI. J was trimmed by 2 bases and V by 0 bases; bases with no gene match: 5. This CDR3 spans 16 amino acids. The CDR3: CASSYSPTSGQETQYF. Here the CDR3 DNA reads TGTGCCAGCAGTTACTCCCCTACTAGCGGACAAGAGACCCAGTACTTC.

V and J are TRBV2 and TRBJ1-5, with D possibly TRBD1 on 5 matching bases. With 4 bases removed from V and 6 bases from J, the gap between germline ends came to 10 bases. CDR1 and CDR2 from the germline V gene are SNHLY and FYNNEI. The CDR3 is 13 residues long. CDR3 nucleotide sequence: TGTGCCAGCAGTGGCAGGGCGGGTCAGCCCCAGCATTTT. Translation: CASSGRAGQPQHF. The full variable domain, rest sourced from reference TRBV2 and TRBJ1-5, is EPEVTQTPSHQVTQMGQEVILRCVPISNHLYFYWYRQILGQKVEFLVSFYNNEISEKSEIFDDQFSVERPDGSNFTLKIRSTKLEDSAMYFCASSGRAGQPQHFGDGTRLSIL.

J is TRBJ2-7 and V is TRBV5-6; no clear D gene. Per the germline V gene, CDR1 is SGHDT and CDR2 is YYEEEE. This CDR3 has 14 residues. The V end lost 1 base, the J end lost 2 bases, and 10 bases lay between the germline ends. The CDR3, as DNA: TGTGCCAGCAGCTTGAGCCCGCTGGCCTACGAGCAGTACTTC. Its protein is CASSLSPLAYEQYF.

This clonotype was counted only a few times. The V gene is TRBV10-2, the J gene TRBJ2-7; TRBD2 agrees at 14 bases. Trimming removed 8 bases from V and 3 bases from J; junction bases left unmatched: 9. CDR1 WSHSY and CDR2 SAAADI come from the germline V gene. CDR3 length: 16 amino acids. Written as DNA, the CDR3 is TGCGCCAGCTCCAGGGTTGGGACTAGCGGGAGCTACGAGCAGTACTTC. This sequence encodes CASSRVGTSGSYEQYF.

The chain's CDR3 is CASSPRGLGGYGYTF. DNA for the CDR3: TGTGCCAGCAGCCCAAGAGGCCTGGGGGGCTATGGCTACACCTTC. This rearrangement joins TRBV7-9 to TRBJ1-2; a weak D match, TRBD1 (5 bases). CDR1 is SEHNR, CDR2 FQNEAQ, per germline (reference sequence). V was clipped by 5 bases and J by 4 bases, with 17 bases between them. The CDR3 has 15 residues.

This clonotype has a count of ten or more. The V gene is TRBV28, the J gene TRBJ1-2, with 7 bases that match TRBD1. J gave up 2 bases and V 0 bases, and 3 bases lay outside the gene matches. Germline assignment: CDR1 MDHEN and CDR2 SYDVKM. This CDR3 has 15 residues. The CDR3 DNA is TGTGCCAGCAGTTTATGGGGGACAGCCAACTATGGCTACACCTTC. This codes for CASSLWGTANYGYTF.

This chain connects TRBV7-9 to TRBJ2-7, with TRBD1 identical over 9 bases. This CDR3 contains 14 residues. Germline V lookup: CDR1 SEHNR, CDR2 FQNEAQ (reference sequence). Trimming took 1 base from V and 5 from J; bases not matched to a gene: 3. The CDR3 loop is CASSLEQGANEQYF. The CDR3, as DNA: TGTGCCAGCAGCTTAGAACAGGGGGCCAACGAGCAGTACTTC.

The chain uses TRBV7-9 and TRBJ1-2; a possible D gene is TRBD1 (6 bases). The germline V gene encodes CDR1 SEHNR and CDR2 FQNEAQ (reference sequence). The CDR3 is 15 residues long. Trimming stripped 5 bases from V and 4 bases from J, with 17 bases between. The CDR3 bases are TGTGCCAGCAGCCACGGGCCTCTGGGGGCCTATGGCTACACCTTC. Translating gives CASSHGPLGAYGYTF.

This clonotype showed up just a few times. This chain connects TRBV30 to TRBJ1-1, with unresolved D. Germline V gives CDR1 GTSNPN, CDR2 SVGIG (reference sequence). The ends were cut back, 2 bases at V and 4 bases at J, with 11 bases in the middle. The CDR3 has 13 amino acids. The CDR3, as DNA: TGTGCCTGGAGTAGTCGGCGTGGCACTGAAGCTTTCTTT. As protein: CAWSSRRGTEAFF.

DNA for the CDR3: TGTGCCAGTAGTAGGCGGACAGGGGGCGTGGAGACCCAGTACTTC. Translation: CASSRRTGGVETQYF. J is TRBJ2-5 and V is TRBV19; 11 bases are a match to TRBD1. The CDR3 covers 15 residues. The germline V gene encodes CDR1 LNHDA and CDR2 SQIVND (reference sequence). V was pared by 4 bases and J by 5 bases, with 6 bases of the junction left unmatched.

The chain combines TRBV12-5 with TRBJ2-6; TRBD1 or TRBD2 may be the D gene (5 bases each). V shed 6 bases and J shed 0 bases, with 18 bases lying between them. Germline CDR1 LGHNT, CDR2 FRNRAP. The CDR3 spans 18 residues. The CDR3 region has the DNA TGTGCTAGTGGACCTCCGGGACGCGCCGGCTCTGGGGCCAACGTCCTGACTTTC. Translated: CASGPPGRAGSGANVLTF. Supplemented by reference TRBV12-5 and TRBJ2-6, the full variable domain reads DARVTQTPRHKVTEMGQEVTMRCQPILGHNTVFWYRQTMMQGLELLAYFRNRAPLDDSGMPKDRFSAEMPDATLATLKIQPSEPRDSAVYFCASGPPGRAGSGANVLTFGAGSRLTVL.

V gene TRBV5-1 combines with J gene TRBJ1-1, with TRBD1 as a possible D gene (5 bases). CDR1 and CDR2 from the germline V gene are SGHRS and YFSETQ. The V end lost 0 bases, the J end lost 5 bases, and 20 bases lay between the germline ends. The CDR3 loop spans 17 amino acids. CDR3 sequence: CASSLADHGSRATEAFF. The DNA for the CDR3 is TGCGCCAGCAGCTTGGCCGACCACGGCTCCAGGGCGACTGAAGCTTTCTTT.

A few counts support this clonotype. Sequence at one end of the junction differs from germline and may be a read error. The chain employs TRBV5-1 and TRBJ1-1, with 10 positions matching TRBD1. Germline assignment: CDR1 SGHRS and CDR2 YFSETQ. The CDR3 runs 14 residues. In nucleotides, the CDR3 is TGTGCCAGCAGCTTGGGACAGGGGTATGCTGAAGCTTTCTTT. This gives the protein CASSLGQGYAEAFF.

This clonotype has at least ten counts. The genes are TRBV11-1 and TRBJ2-5, with 9 nucleotides matching TRBD1. The CDR3 contains 16 residues. V dropped 1 base and J dropped 2; count of bases not matched to a gene: 5. Germline assignment: CDR1 SGHAT and CDR2 FQDESV (reference sequence). The CDR3 loop reads CASSLEDRGRQETQYF. In DNA form, the CDR3 reads TGTGCCAGCAGCTTAGAAGACAGGGGGAGGCAAGAGACCCAGTACTTC.

This clonotype appeared many times. V and J are TRBV12-3 or TRBV12-4 and TRBJ1-2; D not resolved. CDR3 length equals 13 residues. V lost 3 bases, J lost 7 bases, and 12 bases lay in between. The CDR3 DNA follows: TGTGCCAGCAGTTTCGGCGGAGATTCTGGCTACACCTTC. Its translation is CASSFGGDSGYTF.

The chain has TRBV12-3 or TRBV12-4 and TRBJ1-3; D unresolved. Trimming pared 7 bases from V and 4 bases from J, leaving 14 bases between. This CDR3 comprises 14 residues. DNA of the CDR3: TGTGCCAGCACCCCGACCGGCCCCGGAAACACCATATATTTT. It is translated as CASTPTGPGNTIYF.

This clonotype was seen repeatedly, ten times or more. The V gene is TRBV7-3, the J gene TRBJ2-2; D is unclear. The V and J ends lost 6 bases and 1 base respectively, with 6 bases between them. CDR1 SGHTA and CDR2 FQGTGA come from the germline V gene. This CDR3 region has 13 residues. The CDR3 here is CASSLLNTGELFF. In DNA, the CDR3 is TGTGCCAGCAGTTTATTGAACACCGGGGAGCTGTTTTTT.

V is TRBV6-5 and J is TRBJ2-7, with 8 positions matching TRBD1. CDR1 is MNHEY, CDR2 SVGAGI, per germline. The CDR3 runs 18 residues. The trim removed 2 bases at V and 2 bases at J, leaving 14 bases unmatched. The DNA for the CDR3 is TGTGCCAGCAGTTACCCTGCCCCCCCCGGACAGGGCACCTACGAGCAGTACTTC. Its protein is CASSYPAPPGQGTYEQYF.